The rows below give T cell receptor beta chains drawn from one sample of a study of low-dose radiotherapy and immunotherapy resistance in tumors. TCRdb fed the reads into MiXCR, producing one record per CDR3 protein. The data contain 65,000 to 95,000 distinct CDR3 sequences, 15% to 20% of them seen just once; the ten biggest clones take up about 5.5%. This sample comprised PBMCs, obtained before treatment. The receptors were sampled from a male donor with prostate cancer. Both conserved end residues are part of each CDR3. The D gene is left open where the match is weak. Clone size is not always given. Where it is, it says once, few, many or a class for expanded clones.

TRBD2 TRBJ2-1 TRBV24-1 many 17 TGTGCCACCAGTGATCCGATGTTAGCGGGGGCCCATAATGAGCAGTTCTTC CATSDPMLAGAHNEQFF
NA TRBJ1-5 TRBV6-1 NA 14 TGTGCCAGCAGTGAGGGCGGCGGTCCCTGGCCCCAGCATTTT CASSEGGGPWPQHF
NA TRBJ2-7 TRBV27 few 14 TGTGCCAGCAGGAGACAGGACACCTCCTACGAGCAGTACTTC CASRRQDTSYEQYF
TRBD2 TRBJ2-1 TRBV6-2/TRBV6-3 NA 15 TGTGCCAGCCTCCGAAGTGGGCGGGGGTTCAATGAGCAGTTCTTC CASLRSGRGFNEQFF
NA TRBJ1-2 TRBV6-2/TRBV6-3 NA 12 TGTGCCACCAATCAGGGAGGCTATGGCTACACCTTC CATNQGGYGYTF
NA TRBJ1-2 TRBV6-5 NA 16 TGTGCCAGCAGCCCTGTTACAGGGTCCCCTTCCTATGGCTACACCTTC CASSPVTGSPSYGYTF
NA TRBJ2-1 TRBV10-3 many 16 TGTGCCATCAGTGAGTCGACAGCGCCTCTCTACAATGAGCAGTTCTTC CAISESTAPLYNEQFF
NA TRBJ1-5 TRBV6-2/TRBV6-3 many 14 TGTGCCAGCAGTTATGATTGGGGGCTTCGGCCCCAGCATTTT CASSYDWGLRPQHF
NA TRBJ1-2 TRBV19 many 17 TGTGCCAGTAGTATAGATCTCTATGACAGTGTTACGGATGGCTACACCTTC CASSIDLYDSVTDGYTF
NA TRBJ1-2 TRBV6-2/TRBV6-3 NA 14 TGTGCCAGCAACTTCGACAGAGCTAACTATGGCTACACCTTC CASNFDRANYGYTF
NA TRBJ2-2 TRBV2 many 15 TGTGCCAGACCTAGACGGAACTCGAACACCGGGGAGCTGTTTTTT CARPRRNSNTGELFF
TRBD2 TRBJ2-7 TRBV7-8 many 13 TGTGCCAGCAGCTCAAGCGGGAGGTCCGAGCAGTACTTC CASSSSGRSEQYF
NA TRBJ1-2 TRBV20-1 many 11 TGCAGTGGCGGTTCCATCTATGGCTACACCTTC CSGGSIYGYTF
NA TRBJ2-7 TRBV10-3 NA 14 TGTGCCACGACCACCGGGACTCACTCCTACGAGCAGTACTTC CATTTGTHSYEQYF
TRBD2 TRBJ2-1 TRBV11-3 many 17 TGTGCCAGCAGCTTTGGAGGGACTAGCGGCGCCTACAATGAGCAGTTCTTC CASSFGGTSGAYNEQFF
TRBD2 TRBJ2-5 TRBV4-2 NA 15 TGTGCCAGCAGCCCTGGACTAGCGGGAAAAGAGACCCAGTACTTC CASSPGLAGKETQYF
TRBD2 TRBJ2-4 TRBV20-1 many 15 TGCAGTGCGACCGGGACTAGCGGGGGGTTTGACATTCAGTACTTC CSATGTSGGFDIQYF
TRBD1 TRBJ2-7 TRBV7-9 many 16 TGTGCCAGCAGCACCGGGGCCGGGACAGCGTCCTACGAGCAGTACTTC CASSTGAGTASYEQYF
NA TRBJ2-7 TRBV7-8 many 13 TGTGCCAGCAGCTCAACAGGGCACCACGAGCAGTACTTC CASSSTGHHEQYF
NA TRBJ1-1 TRBV13 many 14 TGTGCCAGCAGCTTATCACGGGGGATTGATGAAGCTTTCTTT CASSLSRGIDEAFF
NA TRBJ2-7 TRBV2 many 15 TGTGCCAGCCCCCTTGACGCGCTCCGGGGTTGGGAGCAGTACTTC CASPLDALRGWEQYF
NA TRBJ2-7 TRBV30 many 14 TGTGCCTGGACTCGGGGACTGGCCCTCTACGAGCAGTACTTC CAWTRGLALYEQYF
TRBD1 TRBJ2-5 TRBV28 many 18 TGTGCCAGCACCAAAAACAGGGGACCAAATTCTTTCCAAGAGACCCAGTACTTC CASTKNRGPNSFQETQYF
NA TRBJ2-7 TRBV28 NA 12 TGTGCCAGCACCCTCGGCAGGGCCGAGCAGTACTTC CASTLGRAEQYF
TRBD2 TRBJ2-1 TRBV5-1 many 13 TGCGCCAGCAGCCCTGGACTAGTCAATGAGCAGTTCTTC CASSPGLVNEQFF
NA TRBJ2-1 TRBV24-1 few 14 TGTGCCACCAGTGACGTAACCGGGAAGACAAAGCAGTTCTTC CATSDVTGKTKQFF
TRBD2 TRBJ2-3 TRBV4-1 NA 17 TGCGCCAGCAGCCCTCTCCTGCGGGAGGAAGGCACAGATACGCAGTATTTT CASSPLLREEGTDTQYF
TRBD2 TRBJ2-3 TRBV18 many 15 TGTGCCAGCTCACCTTCAGGACTAGCGACAGATACGCAGTATTTT CASSPSGLATDTQYF
TRBD2 TRBJ2-1 TRBV20-1 many 14 TGCAGTGCTAGTCTGAGCGGGAGGGCCAATGAGCAGTTCTTC CSASLSGRANEQFF
NA TRBJ2-1 TRBV29-1 many 14 TGCAGCGGCTCGAGAGCGGCCTCCTACAATGAGCAGTTCTTC CSGSRAASYNEQFF
TRBD2 TRBJ2-3 TRBV2 NA 16 TGTGCCAGCAGTCCTTGGAGCGGGGGGGCCACAGATACGCAGTATTTT CASSPWSGGATDTQYF
NA TRBJ2-7 TRBV4-1 many 14 TGCGCCAGCAGGAAAGAGACAGTGTCCTACGAGCAGTACTTC CASRKETVSYEQYF
TRBD2 TRBJ2-1 TRBV27 many 15 TGTGCCAGCAGTCGCGGACTAGTCCAGGCGAGGGAGCAGTTCTTC CASSRGLVQAREQFF
NA TRBJ1-5 TRBV21-1 many 13 TGTGCCAGCAGTACCAGAAGCAATCAGCCCCAGCATTTT CASSTRSNQPQHF
NA TRBJ2-1 TRBV9 many 14 TGTGCCAGCAGCGTAGCTTGGGGGCTGGATGAGCAGTTCTTC CASSVAWGLDEQFF
NA TRBJ1-1 TRBV6-2/TRBV6-3 many 15 TGTGCCAGCAGTTACTCGTATGCAGAGAACACTGAAGCTTTCTTT CASSYSYAENTEAFF
NA TRBJ1-4 TRBV6-4 many 13 TGTGCCAGCAGCGTGGACGAGAATGAAAAACTGTTTTTT CASSVDENEKLFF
TRBD1 TRBJ1-5 TRBV28 many 15 TGTGCCAGCAGTCGACAGGGTGGACGCAATCAGCCCCAGCATTTT CASSRQGGRNQPQHF
NA TRBJ2-7 TRBV11-3 many 14 TGTGCCAGCAGCTTGGGACCCCAAGGCGGCGAGCAGTACTTC CASSLGPQGGEQYF
NA TRBJ2-1 TRBV4-2 many 13 TGTGCCAGCAGCCTGACAGATTACAATGAGCAGTTCTTC CASSLTDYNEQFF
TRBD1 TRBJ1-1 TRBV5-4 NA 16 TGTGCCAGCAGCTTACCGGGACAGGGTCCCGATAAGCCTTTTTTCTTT CASSLPGQGPDKPFFF